This T cell receptor beta chain was profiled in a study of T cell responses to AZD1222 COVID-19 vaccine. The study, taken as a whole, reports: The breadth and depth of Spike-specific TCRs increased once two AZD1222 doses had been given.

Assay: immunoSEQ multiplex PCR; the TCRdb copy retains only in-frame clones and omits some. The sample carries about 83,000 clones, 80% to 90% recorded once. As for this clone: Its antigen is still unknown.

J was trimmed by 8 bases and V by 7 bases; bases with no gene match: 11. Germline V gene lookup returns CDR1 MNHEY and CDR2 SMNVEV (reference sequence). CDR3 length: 14 residues. This clonotype was sampled from an adult in good health. The sequencing used peripheral blood, collected on day 0 of AZD1222 vaccination. The chain employs TRBV27 and TRBJ2-1, with 7 bases that match TRBD1. The CDR3 here is CASTEAGGLDEQFF. The DNA of the CDR3 is TGTGCCAGCACCGAAGCAGGGGGATTGGATGAGCAGTTCTTC.